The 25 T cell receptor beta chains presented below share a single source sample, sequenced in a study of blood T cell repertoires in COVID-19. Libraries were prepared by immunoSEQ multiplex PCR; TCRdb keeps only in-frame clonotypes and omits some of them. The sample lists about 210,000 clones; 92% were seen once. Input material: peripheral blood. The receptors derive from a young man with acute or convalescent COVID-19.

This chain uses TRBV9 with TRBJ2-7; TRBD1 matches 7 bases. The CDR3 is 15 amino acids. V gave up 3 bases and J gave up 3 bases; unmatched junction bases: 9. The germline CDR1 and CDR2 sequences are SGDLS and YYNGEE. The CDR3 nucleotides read TGTGCCAGCAGCGAGGGGTGGGACAGCTTCTACGAGCAGTACTTC. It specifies CASSEGWDSFYEQYF.

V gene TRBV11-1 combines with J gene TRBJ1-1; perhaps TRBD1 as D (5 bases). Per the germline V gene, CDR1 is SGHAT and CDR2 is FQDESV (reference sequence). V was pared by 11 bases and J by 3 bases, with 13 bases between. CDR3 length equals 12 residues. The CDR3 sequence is CASGASYTEAFF. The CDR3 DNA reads TGTGCCTCTGGGGCTTCGTACACTGAAGCTTTCTTT.

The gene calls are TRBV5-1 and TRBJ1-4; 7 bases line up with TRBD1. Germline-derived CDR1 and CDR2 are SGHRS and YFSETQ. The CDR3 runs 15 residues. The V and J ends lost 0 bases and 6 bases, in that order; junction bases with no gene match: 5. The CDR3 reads CASSLGRGGYEKLFF. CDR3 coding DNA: TGCGCCAGCAGCTTGGGTAGAGGGGGCTATGAAAAACTGTTTTTT.

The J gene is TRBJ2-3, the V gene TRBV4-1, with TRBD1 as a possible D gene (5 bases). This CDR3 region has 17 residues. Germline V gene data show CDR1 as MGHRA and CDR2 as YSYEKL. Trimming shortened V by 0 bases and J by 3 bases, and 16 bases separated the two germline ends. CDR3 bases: TGCGCCAGCAGCCAAGATCGGCAGGGTGCCAGGACAGATACGCAGTATTTT. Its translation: CASSQDRQGARTDTQYF.

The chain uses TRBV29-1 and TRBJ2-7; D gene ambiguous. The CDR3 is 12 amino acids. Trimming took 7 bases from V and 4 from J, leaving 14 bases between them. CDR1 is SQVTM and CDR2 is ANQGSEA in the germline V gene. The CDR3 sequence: CSGGGDSYEQYF. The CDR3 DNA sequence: TGCAGCGGCGGTGGAGACTCTTACGAGCAGTACTTC.

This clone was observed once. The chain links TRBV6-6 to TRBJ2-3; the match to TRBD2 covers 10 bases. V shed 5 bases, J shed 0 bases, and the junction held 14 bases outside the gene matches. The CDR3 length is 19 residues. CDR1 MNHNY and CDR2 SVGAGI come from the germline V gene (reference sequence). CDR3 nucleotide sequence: TGTGCCAGCAGTCCCCGGGGTAGCGGGGGGCGGTCTAGCACAGATACGCAGTATTTT. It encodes CASSPRGSGGRSSTDTQYF.

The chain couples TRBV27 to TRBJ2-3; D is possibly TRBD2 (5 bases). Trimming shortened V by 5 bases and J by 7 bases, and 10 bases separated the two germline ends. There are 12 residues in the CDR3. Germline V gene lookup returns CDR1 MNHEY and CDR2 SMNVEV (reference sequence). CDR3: CASSGSGYTQYF. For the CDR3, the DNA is TGTGCCAGCAGTGGCTCGGGATATACGCAGTATTTT.

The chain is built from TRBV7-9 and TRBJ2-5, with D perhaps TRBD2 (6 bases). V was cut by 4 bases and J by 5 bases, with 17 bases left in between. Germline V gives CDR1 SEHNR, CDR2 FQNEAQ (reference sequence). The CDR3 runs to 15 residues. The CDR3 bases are TGTGCCAGCAGCTCCCTAGGCGGCGGGGCGGAGACCCAGTACTTC. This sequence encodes CASSSLGGGAETQYF.

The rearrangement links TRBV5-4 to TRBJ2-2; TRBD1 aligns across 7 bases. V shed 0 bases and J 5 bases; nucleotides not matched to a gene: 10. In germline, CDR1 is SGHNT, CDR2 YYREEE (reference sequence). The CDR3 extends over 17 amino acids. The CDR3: CASSLGPSGTETGELFF. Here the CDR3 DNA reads TGTGCCAGCAGCTTGGGTCCCTCCGGGACAGAGACCGGGGAGCTGTTTTTT.

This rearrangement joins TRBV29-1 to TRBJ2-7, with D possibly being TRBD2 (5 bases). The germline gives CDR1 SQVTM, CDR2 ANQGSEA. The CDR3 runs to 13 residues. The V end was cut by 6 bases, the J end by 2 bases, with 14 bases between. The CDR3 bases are TGCAGCGTGACTGGACTGAATACCTACGAGCAGTACTTC. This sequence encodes CSVTGLNTYEQYF.

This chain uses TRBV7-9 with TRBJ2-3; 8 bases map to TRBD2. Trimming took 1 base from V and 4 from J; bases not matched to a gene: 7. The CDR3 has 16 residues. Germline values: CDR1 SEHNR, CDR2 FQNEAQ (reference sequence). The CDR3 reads CASSLGDPAGADTQYF. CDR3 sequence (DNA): TGTGCCAGCAGCTTAGGTGACCCAGCGGGGGCAGATACGCAGTATTTT.

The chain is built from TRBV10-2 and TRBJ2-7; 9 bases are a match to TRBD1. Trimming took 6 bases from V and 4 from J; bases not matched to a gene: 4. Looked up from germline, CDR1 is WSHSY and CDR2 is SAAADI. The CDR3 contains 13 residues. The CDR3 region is CASRNGQGYEQYF. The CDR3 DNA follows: TGCGCCAGCAGGAACGGACAGGGGTACGAGCAGTACTTC.

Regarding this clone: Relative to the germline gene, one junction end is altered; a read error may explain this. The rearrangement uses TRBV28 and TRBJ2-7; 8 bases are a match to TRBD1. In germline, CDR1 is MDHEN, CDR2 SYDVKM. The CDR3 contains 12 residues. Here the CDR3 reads CASSMHRGTPNF. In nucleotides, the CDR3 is TGTGCCAGCAGTATGCACAGGGGGACTCCGAACTTC.

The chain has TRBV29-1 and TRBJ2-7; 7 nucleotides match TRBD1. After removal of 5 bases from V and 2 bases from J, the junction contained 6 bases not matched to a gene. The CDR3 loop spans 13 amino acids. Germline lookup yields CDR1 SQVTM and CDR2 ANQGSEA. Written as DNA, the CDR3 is TGCAGCGTTAGACAGGGCAACGCCTACGAGCAGTACTTC. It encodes CSVRQGNAYEQYF.

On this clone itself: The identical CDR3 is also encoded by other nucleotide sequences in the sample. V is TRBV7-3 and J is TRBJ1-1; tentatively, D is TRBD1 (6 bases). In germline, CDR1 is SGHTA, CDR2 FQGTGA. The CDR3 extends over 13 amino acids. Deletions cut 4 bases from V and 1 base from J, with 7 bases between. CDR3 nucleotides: TGTGCCAGCAGCTCGGACAGGAACACTGAAGCTTTCTTT. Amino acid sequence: CASSSDRNTEAFF.

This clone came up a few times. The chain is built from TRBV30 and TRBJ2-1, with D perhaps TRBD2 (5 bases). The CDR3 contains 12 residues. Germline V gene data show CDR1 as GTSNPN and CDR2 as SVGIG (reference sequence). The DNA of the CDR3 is TGTGCTCGTGGAGGAGGCTACAATGAGCAGTTCTTC. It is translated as CARGGGYNEQFF.

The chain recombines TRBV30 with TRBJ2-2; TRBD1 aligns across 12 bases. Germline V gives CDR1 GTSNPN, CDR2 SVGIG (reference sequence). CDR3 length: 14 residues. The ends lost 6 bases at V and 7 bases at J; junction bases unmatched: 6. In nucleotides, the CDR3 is TGTGCCTGCCCGGGACAGGGGGCGTTCGGGGAGCTGTTTTTT. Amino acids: CACPGQGAFGELFF.

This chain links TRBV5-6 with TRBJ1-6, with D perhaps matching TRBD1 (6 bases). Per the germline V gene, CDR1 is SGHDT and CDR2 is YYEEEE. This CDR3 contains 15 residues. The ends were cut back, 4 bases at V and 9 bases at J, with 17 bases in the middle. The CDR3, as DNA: TGTGCCAGCAGCGCCGAGCGGGGGGCGAGTTCACCCCTCCACTTT. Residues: CASSAERGASSPLHF.

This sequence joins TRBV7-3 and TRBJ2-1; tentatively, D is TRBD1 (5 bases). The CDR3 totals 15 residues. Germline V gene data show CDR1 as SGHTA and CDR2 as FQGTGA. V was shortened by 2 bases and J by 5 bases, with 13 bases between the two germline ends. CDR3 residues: CASSLVGQGNNEQFF. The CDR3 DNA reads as TGTGCCAGCAGCTTAGTAGGGCAGGGAAACAATGAGCAGTTCTTC.

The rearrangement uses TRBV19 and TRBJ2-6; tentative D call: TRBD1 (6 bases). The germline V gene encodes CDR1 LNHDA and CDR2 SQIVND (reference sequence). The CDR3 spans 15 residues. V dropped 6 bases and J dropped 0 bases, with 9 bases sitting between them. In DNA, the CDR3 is TGTGCCAGTAGAGGGACATACTCTGGGGCCAACGTCCTGACTTTC. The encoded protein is CASRGTYSGANVLTF.

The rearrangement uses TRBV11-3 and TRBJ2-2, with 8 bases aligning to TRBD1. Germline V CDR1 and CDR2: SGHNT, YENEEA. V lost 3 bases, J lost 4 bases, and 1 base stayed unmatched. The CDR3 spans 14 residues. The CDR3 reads CASSFDRGTGELFF. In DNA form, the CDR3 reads TGTGCCAGCAGCTTCGACAGGGGCACCGGGGAGCTGTTTTTT.

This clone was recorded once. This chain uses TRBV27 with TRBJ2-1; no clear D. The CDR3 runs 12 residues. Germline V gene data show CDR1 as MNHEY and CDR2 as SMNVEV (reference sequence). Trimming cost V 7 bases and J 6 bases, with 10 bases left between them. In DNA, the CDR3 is TGTGCCAGCACCGACAACCCCAATGAGCAGTTCTTC. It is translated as CASTDNPNEQFF.

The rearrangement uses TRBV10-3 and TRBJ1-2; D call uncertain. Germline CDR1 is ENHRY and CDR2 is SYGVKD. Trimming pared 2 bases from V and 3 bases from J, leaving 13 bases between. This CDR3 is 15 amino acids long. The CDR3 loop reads CAISEKASADYGYTF. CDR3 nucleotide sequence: TGTGCCATCAGTGAGAAGGCGTCGGCGGACTATGGCTACACCTTC.

CDR3 residues: CASSLTLANYGYTF. CDR3 bases: TGCGCCAGCAGCTTGACGTTAGCTAACTATGGCTACACCTTC. The chain joins TRBV5-1 to TRBJ1-2, with unresolved D. Per the germline V gene, CDR1 is SGHRS and CDR2 is YFSETQ. V was pared by 1 base and J by 0 bases, with 7 bases between. The CDR3 contains 14 residues. Complete variable domain (other parts from reference TRBV5-1 and TRBJ1-2): KAGVTQTPRYLIKTRGQQVTLSCSPISGHRSVSWYQQTPGQGLQFLFEYFSETQRNKGNFPGRFSGRQFSNSRSEMNVSTLELGDSALYLCASSLTLANYGYTFGSGTRLTVV.

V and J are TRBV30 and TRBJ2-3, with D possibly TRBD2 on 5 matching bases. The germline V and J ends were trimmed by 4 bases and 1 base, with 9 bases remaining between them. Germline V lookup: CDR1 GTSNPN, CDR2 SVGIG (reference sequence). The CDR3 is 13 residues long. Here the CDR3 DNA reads TGTGCCTGGAACATCGGGGGCACAGATACGCAGTATTTT. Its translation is CAWNIGGTDTQYF.